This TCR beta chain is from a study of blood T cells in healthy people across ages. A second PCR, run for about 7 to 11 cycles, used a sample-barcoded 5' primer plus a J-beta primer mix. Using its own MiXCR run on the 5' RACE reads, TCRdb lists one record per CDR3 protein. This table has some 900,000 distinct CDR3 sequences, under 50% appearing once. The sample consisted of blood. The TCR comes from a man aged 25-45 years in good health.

This chain's CDR3 is CATSDQGRTDTQYF. The CDR3 nucleotides read TGTGCCACCAGTGATCAGGGACGCACAGATACGCAGTATTTT. V gene TRBV24-1 combines with J gene TRBJ2-3; the D call may be TRBD1 or TRBD2 (5 bases each). The CDR3 runs 14 residues. CDR1 KGHDR and CDR2 SFDVKD come from the germline V gene. Trimming pared 3 bases from V and 1 base from J, leaving 7 bases between.